Each of the 2 T cell receptor beta chains below was sequenced from the same sample in a study of cytomegalovirus exposure and HLA in healthy donors (dated by TCRdb to 2016 to 2017). Library preparation was by the immunoSEQ multiplex PCR assay. A mixture of 60 forward primers for TCR Vbeta segments and 13 reverse primers for TCR Jbeta segments was used in the multiplex PCR. Imported from immuneACCESS, the table was reduced by TCRdb to in-frame sequences with V and J called. These copies leave out some clones; in studies compared against another copy, an unresolved V gene accounts for under half, and the cause of the remainder is not known. For this sample the table gives about 150,000 clones, of which approximately 63% were detected only once. Roughly 2% of the sample is in the top ten clones. The specimen sequenced was PBMCs. The receptor source for this set is a woman aged 60 to 75 in good health and CMV-seropositive.

This clone appeared a single time. This rearrangement joins TRBV7-9 to TRBJ1-5; D may be TRBD1 (5 bases). The V end lost 5 bases, the J end lost 7 bases, and 15 bases lay between the germline ends. The CDR3 covers 14 residues. Looked up from germline, CDR1 is SEHNR and CDR2 is FQNEAQ (reference sequence). CDR3 DNA: TGTGCCAGCAGCCAGGGAGGGGTAAGGCAGCCCCAGCATTTT. The encoded protein is CASSQGGVRQPQHF.

V gene TRBV6-1 combines with J gene TRBJ1-2; 7 nucleotides match TRBD1. The CDR3 sequence is 15 residues long. CDR1 and CDR2 from the germline V gene are MNHNS and SASEGT. The J segment lost 5 bases and the V segment lost 0 bases, leaving 6 bases of the junction unmatched. The CDR3 DNA reads as TGTGCCAGCAGTGAAGCCGGCCAGGGGGTTTATGGCTACACCTTC. Protein: CASSEAGQGVYGYTF.